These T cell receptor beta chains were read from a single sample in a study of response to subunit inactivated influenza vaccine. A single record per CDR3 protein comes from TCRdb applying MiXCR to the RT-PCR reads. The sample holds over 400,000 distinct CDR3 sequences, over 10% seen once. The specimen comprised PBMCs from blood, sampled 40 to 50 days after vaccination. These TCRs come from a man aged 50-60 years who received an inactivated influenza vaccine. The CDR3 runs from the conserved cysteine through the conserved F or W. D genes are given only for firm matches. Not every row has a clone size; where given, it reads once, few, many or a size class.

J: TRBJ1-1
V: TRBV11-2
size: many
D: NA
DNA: TGTGCCAGCAGCTCATTCGGGAGACCTTCTGAAGCTTTCTTT
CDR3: CASSSFGRPSEAFF

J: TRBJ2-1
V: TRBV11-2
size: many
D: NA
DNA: TGTGCCAGCAGCTTAGATCATGGGGGCAATGAGCAGTTCTTC
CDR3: CASSLDHGGNEQFF

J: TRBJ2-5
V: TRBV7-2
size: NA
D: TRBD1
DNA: TGTGCCAGCAGCCAACAGGGGGCTAAAGAGACCCAGTACTTC
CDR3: CASSQQGAKETQYF

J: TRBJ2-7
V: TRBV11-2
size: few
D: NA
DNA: TGTGCCAGCAGCATACAGCTGAATTCCTACGAGCAGTACTTC
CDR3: CASSIQLNSYEQYF

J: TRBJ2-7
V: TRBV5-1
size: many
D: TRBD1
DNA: TGCGCCAGCAGCTCCGATGGCCGGACAGGGGGCTACGAGCAGTACTTC
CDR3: CASSSDGRTGGYEQYF

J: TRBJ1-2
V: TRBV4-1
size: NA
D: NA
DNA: TGCGCCAGCAGCCAAGAGGCCGTTCGGATTTTTAACTATGGCTACACCTTC
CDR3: CASSQEAVRIFNYGYTF

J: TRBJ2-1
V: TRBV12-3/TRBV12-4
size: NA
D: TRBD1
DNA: TGTGCCAGCAGAATGGGGACAGCGCCCTCATACAATGAGCAGTTCTTC
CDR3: CASRMGTAPSYNEQFF

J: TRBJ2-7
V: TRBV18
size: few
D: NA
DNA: TGTGCCAGCTCACCACCGGGACTGTTAACCGGCTACGAGCAGTACTTC
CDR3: CASSPPGLLTGYEQYF

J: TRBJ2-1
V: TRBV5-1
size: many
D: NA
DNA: TGCGCCAGCAAATCGGCGGCGGGGGCTGCCTACAATGAGCAGTTCTTC
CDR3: CASKSAAGAAYNEQFF

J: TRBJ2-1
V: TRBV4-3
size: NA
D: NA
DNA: TGCGCCAGCAGCCAAGAAATTCGGAATGAGCAGTTCTTC
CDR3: CASSQEIRNEQFF

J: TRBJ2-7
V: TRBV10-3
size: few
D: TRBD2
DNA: TGTGCCATCGGCCCGGGGACTAGCGGGATCTACGAGCAGTACTTC
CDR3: CAIGPGTSGIYEQYF

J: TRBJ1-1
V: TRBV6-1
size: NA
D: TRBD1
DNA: TGTGCCAGCAGCCTGGGACAGGGTAATGAAGCTTTCTTT
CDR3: CASSLGQGNEAFF

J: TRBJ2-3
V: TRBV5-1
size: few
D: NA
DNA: TGCGCCAGCAGCTTGGGGGCGGTAGCAGATACGCAGTATTTT
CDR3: CASSLGAVADTQYF

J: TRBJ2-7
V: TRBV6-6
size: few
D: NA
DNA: TGTGCCAGCAGGGAGACCGGGTACGAGCAGTACTTC
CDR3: CASRETGYEQYF

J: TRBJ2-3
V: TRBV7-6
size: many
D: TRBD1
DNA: TGTGCCAGCAGCTTTGGGACAGCTAGCACAGATACGCAGTATTTT
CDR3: CASSFGTASTDTQYF

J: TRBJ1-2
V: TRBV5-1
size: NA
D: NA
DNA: TGCGCCAGCAGCCACCGGGGACACGCCTATGGCTACACCTTC
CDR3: CASSHRGHAYGYTF

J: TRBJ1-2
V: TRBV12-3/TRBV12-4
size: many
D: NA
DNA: TGTGCCAGCAGTTTAAATGGGGCAACTGGCTACACCTTC
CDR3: CASSLNGATGYTF

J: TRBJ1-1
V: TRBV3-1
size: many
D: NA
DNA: TGTGCCAGCAGTTCATCACCGAACACTGAAGCTTTCTTT
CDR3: CASSSSPNTEAFF

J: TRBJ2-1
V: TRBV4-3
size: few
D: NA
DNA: TGCGCCAGCAGCCAAGATGGCCGGGAGCAAAAGTTCTTC
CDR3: CASSQDGREQKFF

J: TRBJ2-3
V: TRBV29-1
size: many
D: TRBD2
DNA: TGCAGCGTTGATCAAACTAGCGGAGGACGCACAGATACGCAGTATTTT
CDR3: CSVDQTSGGRTDTQYF

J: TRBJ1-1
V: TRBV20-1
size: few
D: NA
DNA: TGCAGTGCCAAAACACGAAACACTGAAGCTTTCTTT
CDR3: CSAKTRNTEAFF

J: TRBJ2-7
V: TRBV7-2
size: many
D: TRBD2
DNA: TGTGCCAGCAGCTTAGGCCTAGCGGGAGGAAACGAGCAGTACTTC
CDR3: CASSLGLAGGNEQYF

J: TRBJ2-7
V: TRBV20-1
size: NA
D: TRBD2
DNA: TGCAGTGCCACAATAGCGGGAGAGATATACGAGCAGTACTTC
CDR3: CSATIAGEIYEQYF

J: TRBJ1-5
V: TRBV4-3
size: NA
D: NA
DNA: TGCGCCAGCAGCCAAGCGCGCAATCAGCCCCAGCATTTT
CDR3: CASSQARNQPQHF

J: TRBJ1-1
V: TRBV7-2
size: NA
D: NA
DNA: TGTGCCAGCAGCCGCCGGCAGGGTCCCACTGAAGCTTTCTTT
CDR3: CASSRRQGPTEAFF

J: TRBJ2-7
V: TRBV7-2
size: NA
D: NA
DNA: TGTGCCAGCAGCGCCCCGACTAGTTCCGAGCAGTACTTC
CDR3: CASSAPTSSEQYF

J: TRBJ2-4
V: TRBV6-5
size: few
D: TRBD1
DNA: TGTGCCAGCAGTTCCCTGGACAGGGCCCCCATTCAGTACTTC
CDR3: CASSSLDRAPIQYF

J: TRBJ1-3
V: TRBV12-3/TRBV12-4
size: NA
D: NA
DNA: TGTGCCAGCAGTTTAGTTCCTTTCCGTGGAAACACCATATATTTT
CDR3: CASSLVPFRGNTIYF

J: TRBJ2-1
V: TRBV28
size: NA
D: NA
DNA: TGTGCCAGCAGTCCCTCCCACTCCTACAATGAGCAGTTCTTC
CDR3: CASSPSHSYNEQFF

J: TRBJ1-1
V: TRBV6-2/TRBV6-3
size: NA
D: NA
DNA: TGTGCCAGCAAAGATCGATTTGAAGCTTTCTTT
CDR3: CASKDRFEAFF

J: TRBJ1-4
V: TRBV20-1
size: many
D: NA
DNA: TGCAGCGCGCCCCTGGGGGAAAAACTGTTTTTT
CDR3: CSAPLGEKLFF

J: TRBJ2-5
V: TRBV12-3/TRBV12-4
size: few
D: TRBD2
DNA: TGTGCCAGCAGCCCGGGGGGGCCGCAAGAGACCCAGTACTTC
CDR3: CASSPGGPQETQYF

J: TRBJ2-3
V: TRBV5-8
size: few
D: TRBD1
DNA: TGTGCCAGCAGACCAAGGACAGGGGGCTGGTACGCAGATACGCAGTATTTT
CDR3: CASRPRTGGWYADTQYF

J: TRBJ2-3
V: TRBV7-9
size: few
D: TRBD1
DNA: TGTGCCAGCAGCCACGACAGGGCAGATACGCAGTATTTT
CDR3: CASSHDRADTQYF

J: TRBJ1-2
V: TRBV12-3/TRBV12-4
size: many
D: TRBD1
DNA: TGTGCCAGCAGTTTAGGGACAGGGTATGGCTACACCTTC
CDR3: CASSLGTGYGYTF

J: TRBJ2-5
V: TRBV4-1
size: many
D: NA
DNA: TGCGCCAGCAGTTCTCCCCTAGAGACCCAGTACTTC
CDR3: CASSSPLETQYF

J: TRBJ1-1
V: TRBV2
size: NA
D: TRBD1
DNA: TGTGCCAGCAGCGGGGACAGGGTCACTGAAGCTTTCTTT
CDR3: CASSGDRVTEAFF

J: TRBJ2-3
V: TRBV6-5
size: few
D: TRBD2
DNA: TGTGCCAGCAGTTCGCTTCCCAATAGCGGGAGGTTAGATACGCAGTATTTT
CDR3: CASSSLPNSGRLDTQYF

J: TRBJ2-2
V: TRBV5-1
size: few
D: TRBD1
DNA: TGCGCCAGCAGCTTGAGCGGACAGGGGAACACCGGGGAGCTGTTTTTT
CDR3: CASSLSGQGNTGELFF

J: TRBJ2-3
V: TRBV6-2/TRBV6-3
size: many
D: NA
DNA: TGTGCCAGCAGTTACTCGATAGGAGCCGGGACAAGGGGGAAGGCGCAGTATTTT
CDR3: CASSYSIGAGTRGKAQYF

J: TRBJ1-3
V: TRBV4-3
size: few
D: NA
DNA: TGCGCCAGCAGCCCCGGGGGGGATCTCTACTCTGCAAACACCATATATTTT
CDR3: CASSPGGDLYSANTIYF

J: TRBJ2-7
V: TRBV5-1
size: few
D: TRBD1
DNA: TGCGCCAGCAGCCTTACTGGGGACAGGTCCCACGAGCAGTACTTC
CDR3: CASSLTGDRSHEQYF

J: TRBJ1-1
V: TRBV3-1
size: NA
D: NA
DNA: TGTGCCAGCAGCATGGCCGGGACCGCAATTGGCACTGAAGCTTTCTTT
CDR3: CASSMAGTAIGTEAFF

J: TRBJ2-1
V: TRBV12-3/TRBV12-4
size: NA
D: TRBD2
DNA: TGTGCCAGCAGCCTGATAAGCGGGAGGGTGTACAATGAGCAGTTCTTC
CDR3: CASSLISGRVYNEQFF

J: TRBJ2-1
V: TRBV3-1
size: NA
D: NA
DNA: TGTGCCAGCAGCCAAGAAAACTCCCGCCTCAGTGAGCAGTTCTTC
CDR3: CASSQENSRLSEQFF

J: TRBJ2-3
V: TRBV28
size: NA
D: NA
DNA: TGTGCCAGCTCTAGGGGGGAGCGGGCAGATACGCAGTATTTT
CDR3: CASSRGERADTQYF

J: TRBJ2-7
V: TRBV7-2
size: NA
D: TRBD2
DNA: TGTGCCAGCAGTTATTTAGTTAGCGGGGGCAAAAGCTACGAGCAGTACTTC
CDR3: CASSYLVSGGKSYEQYF

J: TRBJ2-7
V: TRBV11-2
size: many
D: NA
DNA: TGTGCCAGCAGCTTAGGGCCCGGGGGGCCCTACGAGCAGTACTTC
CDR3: CASSLGPGGPYEQYF

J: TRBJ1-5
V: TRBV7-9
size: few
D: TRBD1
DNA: TGTGCCAGCAGATGTAATTGGGACAGGCCTTTGGATCAGCCCCAGCATTTT
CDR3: CASRCNWDRPLDQPQHF

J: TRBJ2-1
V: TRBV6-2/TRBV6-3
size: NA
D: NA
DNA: TGTGCCAGCACTCCATTCAGGGCGGGTGAGCAGTTCTTC
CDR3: CASTPFRAGEQFF

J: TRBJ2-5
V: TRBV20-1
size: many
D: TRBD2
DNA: TGCAGTGCTAAAGCGGCGACTAGCGGAAAAGAGACCCAGTACTTC
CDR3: CSAKAATSGKETQYF

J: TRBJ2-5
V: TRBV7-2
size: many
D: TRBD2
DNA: TGTGCCAGCAGCTTAACGGCGGGAGGGCCCTTTGAGACCCAGTACTTC
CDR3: CASSLTAGGPFETQYF

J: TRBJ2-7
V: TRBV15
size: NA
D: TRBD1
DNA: TGTGCCACCAGCAGAGATTTGACAGGGAGCTCCTACGAGCAGTACTTC
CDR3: CATSRDLTGSSYEQYF

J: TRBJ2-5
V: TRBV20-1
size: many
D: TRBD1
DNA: TGCAGTGCTAGCCCAAACAGGGGTGAGACCCAGTACTTC
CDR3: CSASPNRGETQYF

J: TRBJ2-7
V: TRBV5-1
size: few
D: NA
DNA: TGCGCCAGCAGCAACGGTCTTAACGACGAGCAGTACTTC
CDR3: CASSNGLNDEQYF